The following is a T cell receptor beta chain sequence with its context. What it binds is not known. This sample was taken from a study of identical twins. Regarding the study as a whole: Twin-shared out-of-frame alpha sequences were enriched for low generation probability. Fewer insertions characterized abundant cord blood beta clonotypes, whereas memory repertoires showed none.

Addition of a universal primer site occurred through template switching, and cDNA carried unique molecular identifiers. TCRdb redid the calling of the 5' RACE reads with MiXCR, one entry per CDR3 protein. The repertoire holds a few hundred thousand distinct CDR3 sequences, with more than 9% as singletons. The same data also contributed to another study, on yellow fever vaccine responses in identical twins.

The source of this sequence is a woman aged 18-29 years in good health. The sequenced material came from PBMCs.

This chain's CDR3 is CSERSRKLNTEAFF. The DNA of the CDR3 is TGCAGCGAGCGCAGTCGAAAACTGAACACTGAAGCTTTCTTT. The chain joins TRBV29-1 to TRBJ1-1, with D hard to call. The CDR3 spans 14 residues. From germline, CDR1 is SQVTM and CDR2 ANQGSEA. The V and J ends lost 7 bases and 0 bases respectively, with 15 bases between them.